Listed below are T cell receptor beta chains from one sample, sequenced in a study of PD-1 blockade in mismatch repair-deficient tumors. The method was immunoSEQ multiplex PCR; TCRdb's version includes in-frame clones alone and lacks a portion of them. The data hold some 120,000 clones, with roughly 86% observed a single time. Specimen: peripheral blood, collected approximately 73 weeks after starting pembrolizumab. These receptors were obtained from an adult with mismatch repair-deficient cancer. Both conserved end residues are part of each CDR3. The D gene is left open where the match is weak. The size entry is marked missing in some rows and otherwise reads once, few, many or a size class.

cdr3_nt cdr3_aa clone_size j_call v_call d_call
TGTGCCAGCAGCGTAGGGAACGGGAGGGTTTCAGATACGCAGTATTTT CASSVGNGRVSDTQYF NA TRBJ2-3 TRBV9 TRBD2
TGCGCCAGCAGTGAGTCTTCTCCACTAGCGATCCGTCGAGAGACCCAGTACTTC CASSESSPLAIRRETQYF NA TRBJ2-5 TRBV10-2 TRBD2
TGTGCCAGCAATACCGACAGGACTCCCCACGAGCAGTACTTC CASNTDRTPHEQYF NA TRBJ2-7 TRBV6-6 NA
TGTGCCAGCAGTCCAACCTCTCGGGACTTCCTAAAACTGTTTTTT CASSPTSRDFLKLFF NA TRBJ1-4 TRBV27 NA
TGTGCCAGCAGTTACTGGGACTCCCGTAACGAGCAGTTCTTC CASSYWDSRNEQFF NA TRBJ2-1 TRBV6-5 NA
TGTGCCAGCAGTTCAGACAGGGCGGGGAGCAATCAGCCCCAGCATTTT CASSSDRAGSNQPQHF NA TRBJ1-5 TRBV28 TRBD1
TGTGCCAGCAGCTTCAGAGGTCGCCCGGCGGATACGCAGTATTTT CASSFRGRPADTQYF NA TRBJ2-3 TRBV7-2 NA
TGTGCCAGCAGGGGGGCAGGGGGTAGCCATGAGCAGTTCTTC CASRGAGGSHEQFF NA TRBJ2-1 TRBV28 TRBD1
TGTGCCACCAGCAGAGAATCGGTCCCGTCGGGCACAGATACGCAGTATTTT CATSRESVPSGTDTQYF NA TRBJ2-3 TRBV15 NA
TGTGCCAGCAGCTACCAAGAGGGGAGATTGACCTATGGCTACACCTTC CASSYQEGRLTYGYTF few TRBJ1-2 TRBV5-4 NA
TGCGCCAGCACACTAGCGGGGGTGTCTGGGGCCAACGTCCTGACTTTC CASTLAGVSGANVLTF NA TRBJ2-6 TRBV5-1 TRBD2
TGTGCCTGGAGTGTAGCGGGAGGGACCACCTACGAGCAGTACTTC CAWSVAGGTTYEQYF NA TRBJ2-7 TRBV30 TRBD2
TGTGCCAGCAGCTACCACCGGGACAGGGGAACCGGGGAGCTGTTTTTT CASSYHRDRGTGELFF NA TRBJ2-2 TRBV7-8 TRBD1
TGTGCCAGCACACCGGGACACCTATACGAGCAGTACTTC CASTPGHLYEQYF NA TRBJ2-7 TRBV2 NA
TGTGCCAGCAGCTTGGGACAAGGACGGGGCAATGAGCAGTTCTTC CASSLGQGRGNEQFF NA TRBJ2-1 TRBV5-5 NA
TGTGCCAGCAGCTTACAAGGGACCTCTAACTATGGCTACACCTTC CASSLQGTSNYGYTF NA TRBJ1-2 TRBV7-9 NA
TGTGCCAGCAGCTCCACAGCGGGAGGGCCCTCCTACGAGCAGTACTTC CASSSTAGGPSYEQYF NA TRBJ2-7 TRBV11-2 TRBD2
TGTGCCAGCAGCGCCCAGGGACTAGCGGGAGGGCCCTACGAGCAGTACTTC CASSAQGLAGGPYEQYF once TRBJ2-7 TRBV21-1 NA
TGCGCCAGCAGCTCCGGGCCCGGGACCCTATTAGACGAGCAGTACTTC CASSSGPGTLLDEQYF NA TRBJ2-7 TRBV5-1 NA
TGCGCCACCCAGCGAGTCCGGGACAGGGGTATAGGTGAGCAGTTCTTC CATQRVRDRGIGEQFF NA TRBJ2-1 TRBV5-1 TRBD1
TGTGCCAGCAGCGCCGCTGGCAATGAGCAGTTCTTC CASSAAGNEQFF NA TRBJ2-1 TRBV5-6 NA
TGTGCCAGCAGCTTAACGCTCAATGAGCAGTTCTTC CASSLTLNEQFF NA TRBJ2-1 TRBV7-9 NA
TGTGCCAGCAGCTTAGGGCTGAACACTGAAGCTTTCTTT CASSLGLNTEAFF NA TRBJ1-1 TRBV11-2 NA
TGTGCCAGCAGCCAAGGGAATCAGGGATCAGATACGCAGTATTTT CASSQGNQGSDTQYF NA TRBJ2-3 TRBV4-2 NA
TGTGCCAGCACAGACAGGGCCCATGAGCAGTTCTTC CASTDRAHEQFF NA TRBJ2-1 TRBV25-1 TRBD1
TGCGCCAGCAGCGAAGATGGTTGGGGCTCAAACATTCAGTACTTC CASSEDGWGSNIQYF NA TRBJ2-4 TRBV10-1 NA
TGTGCCAGCAGCTTCCAAGGTTATCCTTACACTGAAGCTTTCTTT CASSFQGYPYTEAFF NA TRBJ1-1 TRBV7-2 NA
TGTGCCAGCAGTGAAGTGTCCAGCCAAGAGACCCAGTACTTC CASSEVSSQETQYF NA TRBJ2-5 TRBV2 NA
TGTGCCAGCAGCTTGAGAGGGAGAGGCACAGATACGCAGTATTTT CASSLRGRGTDTQYF NA TRBJ2-3 TRBV7-9 NA
TGCGCCAGCAGGGTCGTGGGAGGCCCTTACGAGCAGTACTTC CASRVVGGPYEQYF NA TRBJ2-7 TRBV5-1 NA
TGTGCCAGCAGCCGCGGACAGGGGATCACTGAAGCTTTCTTT CASSRGQGITEAFF few TRBJ1-1 TRBV7-2 TRBD1
TGTGCCAGCAGCTTAGGAGGCGGACAGGGTGGCACCGGGGAGCTGTTTTTT CASSLGGGQGGTGELFF NA TRBJ2-2 TRBV11-2 TRBD1
TGCAGCGTTGAAGGGGTAGCGGGAGCTCAGACAGATACGCAGTATTTT CSVEGVAGAQTDTQYF NA TRBJ2-3 TRBV29-1 TRBD2
TGTGCCAGCAGTTGGGGACAGGACTACGAGCAGTACTTC CASSWGQDYEQYF NA TRBJ2-7 TRBV6-1 TRBD1
TGTGCCAGCAGGTACGAAACAGATACGCAGTATTTT CASRYETDTQYF NA TRBJ2-3 TRBV5-4 NA
TGTGCCAGCAGTTTGTTCTTCCATCAGCCCCAGCATTTT CASSLFFHQPQHF NA TRBJ1-5 TRBV27 NA
TGTGCCAGCACCGCCAACACAGCCACTGAAGCTTTCTTT CASTANTATEAFF NA TRBJ1-1 TRBV16 NA
TGTGCCAGCAGCTTAGGGTCCCCCGATACGCAGTATTTT CASSLGSPDTQYF NA TRBJ2-3 TRBV13 NA
TGCGCCAGCAGCTTCTCGGTAGGGGACAACGAGCAGTACTTC CASSFSVGDNEQYF NA TRBJ2-7 TRBV5-1 NA
TGCGCCAGCAGCACCTTAGGGTTCGCGAACACCGGGGAGCTGTTTTTT CASSTLGFANTGELFF NA TRBJ2-2 TRBV5-1 NA
TGTGCCAGCAGTTTACAGGGGATCTCCTACAATGAGCAGTTCTTC CASSLQGISYNEQFF NA TRBJ2-1 TRBV7-3 TRBD1
TGCGCCAGCAGCCAAGTTACGAGGGCGCACAACGAGCAGTACTTC CASSQVTRAHNEQYF NA TRBJ2-7 TRBV4-1 NA
TGTGCCACCAGCAGAGATGGTTACAGGGGACCTAGCACTGAAGCTTTCTTT CATSRDGYRGPSTEAFF NA TRBJ1-1 TRBV15 TRBD1
TGTGCCAGCAGTTACTCTAGCCTGAACGTGGATGAGCAGTTCTTC CASSYSSLNVDEQFF NA TRBJ2-1 TRBV6-5 NA
TGTGCCAGCAGTTATAACCCCATCACAGATACGCAGTATTTT CASSYNPITDTQYF NA TRBJ2-3 TRBV6-5 NA
TGTGCCAGCAGTTTAGCAGGACTAGCCTACAATGAGCAGTTCTTC CASSLAGLAYNEQFF NA TRBJ2-1 TRBV27 TRBD2
TGTGCCTGGCAACGATCCGATGAGCAGTTCTTC CAWQRSDEQFF NA TRBJ2-1 TRBV30 NA
TGCGCCAGCAGCTTGAACACCGGACGGGGGAACACTGAAGCTTTCTTT CASSLNTGRGNTEAFF NA TRBJ1-1 TRBV5-1 NA
TGTGCCAGCAGCCGGGACAGGGGGCGGGACGAGCAGTACTTC CASSRDRGRDEQYF NA TRBJ2-7 TRBV6-5 TRBD1
TGCGCCAGCAGTGCGACTAGCGGGACGGGCGGGGAGCTGTTTTTT CASSATSGTGGELFF once TRBJ2-2 TRBV10-2 TRBD2